The 18 T cell receptor beta chains in this list originate from one sample, sequenced in a study of T cell repertoires in cytomegalovirus infection. TCRdb called the reads again in MiXCR, with one record for every CDR3 protein. The sample shows roughly 860,000 distinct CDR3 sequences, about 31% of them seen only once. Their antigens remain unidentified. The specimen comprised cultured CD8+ T cells from PBMCs, sampled from culture after CMV antigen stimulation. The receptors shown here come from a human donor in good health (CMV status not recorded). Some clones in this sample may be carry-over from other donors' samples.

This clonotype has more than one count but fewer than ten. This chain connects TRBV6-2 or TRBV6-3 to TRBJ2-2; D ambiguous. The CDR3 contains 14 residues. Trimming pared 5 bases from V and 4 bases from J, leaving 11 bases between. The germline V gene encodes CDR1 MNHEY and CDR2 SVGEGT. CDR3 in DNA: TGTGCCAGCAGTCGCCGGGCAGGCACCGGGGAGCTGTTTTTT. This translates into CASSRRAGTGELFF.

In its sample, this clonotype was seen many times. This chain links TRBV7-8 with TRBJ2-2; D is unclear. The CDR3 consists of 11 residues. Trimming cost V 5 bases and J 9 bases, with 7 bases left between them. Germline V gives CDR1 SGHVS, CDR2 FQNEAQ. The CDR3 sequence is CASSPPRELFF. The DNA for the CDR3 is TGTGCCAGCAGCCCCCCCAGGGAGCTGTTTTTT.

This clonotype has just a few counts. The chain is built from TRBV7-6 and TRBJ2-1, with TRBD1 matching over 9 bases. The CDR3 is 15 residues long. Germline trimming cut 6 bases from V and 6 bases from J; bases unmatched to any gene: 9. From germline, CDR1 is SGHVS and CDR2 FNYEAQ. CDR3 bases: TGTGCCAGCAGTCAAATCGGGACAGGGCGCAATGAGCAGTTCTTC. As protein: CASSQIGTGRNEQFF.

This clonotype was seen a handful of times. V gene TRBV29-1 combines with J gene TRBJ1-2; D is perhaps TRBD1 (6 bases). CDR3 length: 16 amino acids. Germline CDR1 reads SQVTM; CDR2 reads ANQGSEA. The V and J ends lost 0 bases and 7 bases respectively, with 21 bases between them. The CDR3 DNA reads as TGCAGCGTTGAAGATCCTCCGCAGTTGGGGGCTGGTGGCTACACCTTC. This codes for CSVEDPPQLGAGGYTF.

In regard to this clonotype: A much larger clone sits a single nucleotide away, making a read error possible. The chain links TRBV7-6 to TRBJ1-4, with D perhaps TRBD1 (6 bases). From germline, CDR1 is SGHVS and CDR2 FNYEAQ. The CDR3 spans 11 residues. CDR3 in amino acids: CTSRGGSKLFF. Here the CDR3 DNA reads TGTACCAGCAGAGGGGGGAGCAAACTGTTTTTT.

The rearrangement joins TRBV27 to TRBJ1-2, with 9 bases that match TRBD1. V gave up 5 bases and J gave up 6 bases; unmatched junction bases: 10. CDR3 length: 15 residues. Germline assignment: CDR1 MNHEY and CDR2 SMNVEV (reference sequence). CDR3 nucleotide sequence: TGTGCCAGCAGTCCTAGGGACAGGGATTTCCATGGCTACACCTTC. Its translation: CASSPRDRDFHGYTF.

Note on this clonotype: A much larger clone lies one base from this, so it may be a read error. The CDR3 sequence: CASSLGERFGYEQYF. Written as DNA, the CDR3 is TGTGCCAGCAGCTTAGGGGAGAGGTTCGGCTACGAGCAGTACTTC. The chain recombines TRBV7-2 with TRBJ2-7; weak D call: TRBD2 (5 bases). The CDR3 is made up of 15 amino acids. The germline gives CDR1 SGHTA, CDR2 FQGNSA. The V gene lost 1 base and the J gene lost 3 bases, with 13 bases spanning the gap.

The sample holds a few counts of this clonotype. This sequence joins TRBV6-5 and TRBJ2-2; possibly TRBD1 for D (5 bases). The CDR3 is 14 residues long. V lost 8 bases, J lost 0 bases, and 10 bases lay in between. CDR1 is MNHEY and CDR2 is SVGAGI in the germline V gene. CDR3 in DNA: TGTGCCAGCGCTCAGGGCCCGAACACCGGGGAGCTGTTTTTT. Its translation is CASAQGPNTGELFF.

In its sample, this clonotype was seen a few times. The chain joins TRBV15 to TRBJ2-1; no definite D call. V gave up 5 bases and J gave up 6 bases, with 8 bases separating them. Germline V gene lookup returns CDR1 LNHNV and CDR2 YYDKDF (reference sequence). The CDR3 extends over 12 amino acids. The CDR3 nucleotides read TGTGCCACCAGCGAAGGCCCCAATGAGCAGTTCTTC. As protein: CATSEGPNEQFF.

This clonotype was observed at least ten times. J is TRBJ1-1 and V is TRBV7-2; no reliable D call. The CDR3 sequence is 15 residues long. Per the germline V gene, CDR1 is SGHTA and CDR2 is FQGNSA. Trimming shortened V by 8 bases and J by 1 base, and 17 bases separated the two germline ends. CDR3 coding DNA: TGTGCCAGCTCCGTGAGGTGGGCAGAGAACACTGAAGCTTTCTTT. Translation gives CASSVRWAENTEAFF.

The CDR3 sequence: CASSLIFSGFTEAFF. The CDR3, as DNA: TGTGCCAGCAGCTTAATCTTCTCGGGCTTCACTGAAGCTTTCTTT. The gene calls are TRBV5-4 and TRBJ1-1; D gene ambiguous. Germline V gives CDR1 SGHNT, CDR2 YYREEE (reference sequence). This CDR3 comprises 15 residues. V lost 2 bases to trimming and J lost 4 bases, with 15 bases between them.

Notes on this clonotype: This may be a read error, as it is one base from a much larger clone. The chain recombines TRBV7-9 with TRBJ1-1; a weak D match, TRBD1 (5 bases). The CDR3 has 14 residues. The germline gives CDR1 SEHNR, CDR2 FQNEAQ (reference sequence). The CDR3: CVSSLASRGTEAFF. The CDR3 DNA reads as TGTGTCAGCAGCTTAGCGTCCCGGGGGACTGAAGCTTTCTTT.

This clonotype was counted a few times. The chain has TRBV27 and TRBJ1-1; weak D call: TRBD1 (6 bases). Germline V gene sequence: CDR1 MNHEY, CDR2 SMNVEV (reference sequence). There are 15 residues in the CDR3. V shed 8 bases and J shed 4 bases, with 20 bases lying between them. In nucleotides, the CDR3 is TGTGCCAGCTTACCTCAGGGGTTATATGGCACTGAAGCTTTCTTT. Translated: CASLPQGLYGTEAFF.

The chain has TRBV5-4 and TRBJ1-1, with TRBD1 as a possible D gene (6 bases). The CDR3 spans 15 residues. The ends were cut back, 4 bases at V and 1 base at J, with 14 bases in the middle. Germline V gene sequence: CDR1 SGHNT, CDR2 YYREEE (reference sequence). CDR3 DNA: TGTGCCAGCAGCCTAAGACAGGAGAGGAACACTGAAGCTTTCTTT. This sequence encodes CASSLRQERNTEAFF.

This clonotype was seen a handful of times. The rearrangement joins TRBV12-3 or TRBV12-4 to TRBJ2-1; D is ambiguous. The ends were cut back, 4 bases at V and 6 bases at J, with 7 bases in the middle. The CDR3 runs to 12 residues. CDR3 loop: CASSSDTNEQFF. CDR3 coding DNA: TGTGCCAGCAGTTCCGACACCAATGAGCAGTTCTTC.

The sample holds a few counts of this clonotype. V gene TRBV28 combines with J gene TRBJ2-3; D is undetermined. Germline V gene lookup returns CDR1 MDHEN and CDR2 SYDVKM. The CDR3 length is 14 residues. With 2 bases removed from V and 3 bases from J, the gap between germline ends came to 9 bases. CDR3 nucleotides: TGTGCCAGCAGTTTACGGTCCGGGACAGATACGCAGTATTTT. It encodes CASSLRSGTDTQYF.

This clonotype was recorded many times. The rearrangement links TRBV7-2 to TRBJ1-5; a possible D gene is TRBD1 (5 bases). CDR1 and CDR2 from the germline V gene are SGHTA and FQGNSA. The CDR3 loop spans 14 amino acids. Trimming took off 3 bases at V and 6 bases at J, with 12 bases between the two ends. CDR3 in DNA: TGTGCCAGCAGCTTTGAGGGGACGGGTCAGCCCCAGCATTTT. This gives the protein CASSFEGTGQPQHF.

J is TRBJ2-5 and V is TRBV23-1; 7 bases line up with TRBD2. TRBV23-1 is an ORF, with its function uncertain. V dropped 0 bases and J dropped 5; count of bases not matched to a gene: 9. CDR3 length: 16 amino acids. CDR3: CASSQSGLGGIETQYF. In DNA form, the CDR3 reads TGCGCCAGCAGTCAATCGGGTCTGGGGGGGATTGAGACCCAGTACTTC.